A single sample gave rise to the 29 T cell receptor beta chains below, sequenced in a study of identical twins. From the 5' RACE reads, TCRdb called clonotypes with MiXCR, one entry per CDR3 protein. The data contain 200,000 to 250,000 distinct CDR3 sequences, 7.5% of them singletons. These data are also associated with another study on yellow fever vaccine responses in identical twins.

Sequenced material: memory (CD45RO+) T cells sorted from blood. These receptors were collected from a woman aged 18-29 years in good health.

This clonotype was detected many times. The chain combines TRBV3-1 with TRBJ2-3, with D possibly being TRBD2 (6 bases). Germline CDR1 is LGHDT and CDR2 is YNNKEL (reference sequence). This CDR3 comprises 14 residues. V was shortened by 5 bases and J by 2 bases, with 11 bases between the two germline ends. CDR3 residues: CASSAGGATDTQYF. The CDR3 coding sequence is TGTGCCAGCAGCGCCGGGGGAGCCACAGATACGCAGTATTTT.

V and J are TRBV7-9 and TRBJ2-3, with 11 bases lining up with TRBD1. Germline V gene sequence: CDR1 SEHNR, CDR2 FQNEAQ (reference sequence). The V and J ends lost 5 bases and 2 bases, in that order; junction bases with no gene match: 6. This CDR3 contains 16 residues. In nucleotides, the CDR3 is TGTGCCAGCAGCCTCGGACAGGGGGCTATCACAGATACGCAGTATTTT. It encodes CASSLGQGAITDTQYF.

There are many counts of this clonotype. V and J are TRBV5-6 and TRBJ2-3, with D hard to call. Germline lookup yields CDR1 SGHDT and CDR2 YYEEEE. The CDR3 loop spans 16 amino acids. The V end lost 2 bases, the J end lost 3 bases, and 16 bases lay between the germline ends. Written as DNA, the CDR3 is TGTGCCAGCAGCTTTTTAGGGATGCCTACGACAGATACGCAGTATTTT. It is translated as CASSFLGMPTTDTQYF. The variable domain in full, with the rest retrieved from reference TRBV5-6 and TRBJ2-3, is DAGVTQSPTHLIKTRGQQVTLRCSPKSGHDTVSWYQQALGQGPQFIFQYYEEEERQRGNFPDRFSGHQFPNYSSELNVNALLLGDSALYLCASSFLGMPTTDTQYFGPGTRLTVL.

CDR3 region: CASSPRGAGGAVLTGNTIYF. CDR3 nucleotides: TGTGCCAGCAGCCCCCGGGGGGCAGGGGGCGCGGTGTTAACTGGAAACACCATATATTTT. The rearrangement links TRBV7-6 to TRBJ1-3; TRBD1 matches at 8 bases. Trimming took 5 bases from V and 2 from J; bases not matched to a gene: 20. The CDR3 has 20 residues. Germline assignment: CDR1 SGHVS and CDR2 FNYEAQ.

This clonotype was counted ten times or more. This sequence joins TRBV18 and TRBJ2-5; 7 bases are a match to TRBD2. V was clipped by 3 bases and J by 1 base; unmatched bases: 5. Per germline, CDR1 KGHSH and CDR2 LQKENI. The CDR3 consists of 15 residues. The CDR3 loop reads CASSPNSGGQETQYF. CDR3 DNA sequence: TGTGCCAGCTCACCTAATTCGGGAGGCCAAGAGACCCAGTACTTC.

This clonotype was seen a handful of times. The J gene is TRBJ2-7, the V gene TRBV20-1; TRBD2 aligns across 11 bases. Germline V gene sequence: CDR1 DFQATT, CDR2 SNEGSKA (reference sequence). The junction had 9 bases not matched to a gene; V was cut back by 7 bases and J by 1 base. CDR3 length: 15 amino acids. CDR3: CSVSKGTSGSYEQYF. CDR3 in DNA: TGCAGTGTTTCGAAAGGGACTAGCGGTTCCTACGAGCAGTACTTC.

The V call is TRBV3-1, the J call TRBJ1-6, with 8 bases matching TRBD1. The junction had 14 bases not matched to a gene; V was cut back by 3 bases and J by 10 bases. The CDR3 length is 17 residues. Germline V lookup: CDR1 LGHDT, CDR2 YNNKEL (reference sequence). The CDR3 loop reads CASSHWGEGQVTSPLHF. CDR3 coding DNA: TGTGCCAGCAGCCATTGGGGTGAGGGACAGGTCACCTCACCCCTCCACTTT.

V and J are TRBV15 and TRBJ2-3; 7 nucleotides match TRBD2. Unmatched junction bases numbered 7, after V lost 0 bases and J lost 13 bases. Looked up from germline, CDR1 is LNHNV and CDR2 is YYDKDF (reference sequence). CDR3 length: 13 amino acids. CDR3 DNA sequence: TGTGCCACCAGCAGAGATCTGGGGGGGGAAGAGTATTTT. Protein: CATSRDLGGEEYF.

This clonotype was counted a few times. CDR3 nucleotide sequence: TGTGCCAGCAGCTTGACAGGGACCCGGGGCGAGCAGTACTTC. Amino acid sequence: CASSLTGTRGEQYF. The chain combines TRBV5-6 with TRBJ2-7; possibly TRBD1 for D (6 bases). Germline V gene sequence: CDR1 SGHDT, CDR2 YYEEEE. Trimming pared 1 base from V and 6 bases from J, leaving 14 bases between. This CDR3 has 14 amino acids.

V usage is TRBV2 and J usage is TRBJ2-6, with D hard to call. The ends were cut back, 3 bases at V and 1 base at J, with 7 bases in the middle. CDR1 is SNHLY, CDR2 FYNNEI, per germline. The CDR3 spans 15 residues. Written as DNA, the CDR3 is TGTGCCAGCAGTGATCGTCCATCTGGGGCCAACGTCCTGACTTTC. As protein: CASSDRPSGANVLTF.

This clonotype was seen ten or more times. The chain uses TRBV12-3 or TRBV12-4 and TRBJ1-3; D might be TRBD1 (6 bases). The CDR3 loop spans 15 amino acids. V was cut by 6 bases and J by 0 bases, with 12 bases left in between. Written as DNA, the CDR3 is TGTGCCAGCAGGTCCGGGGGCGGCTCTGGAAACACCATATATTTT. It translates to CASRSGGGSGNTIYF.

The sample holds a few counts of this clonotype. DNA of the CDR3: TGCAGTGCTAGGGACAGGGTCTGGGGCTACACCTTC. Translated, it gives CSARDRVWGYTF. The V and J genes are TRBV20-1 and TRBJ1-2; 8 bases agree with TRBD1. Losses at the gene ends were 3 bases for V and 8 bases for J; bases not matched to a gene: 5. Germline V gene data show CDR1 as DFQATT and CDR2 as SNEGSKA (reference sequence). The CDR3 has 12 residues.

The gene calls are TRBV4-2 and TRBJ1-4; 12 nucleotides line up with TRBD1. Per germline, CDR1 LGHNA and CDR2 YNFKEQ. The CDR3 is 16 residues long. V lost 0 bases and J lost 8; bases outside the gene matches: 4. The CDR3 DNA follows: TGTGCCAGCAGCCAAGATGGGGGGACAGGGGGCGAAAAACTGTTTTTT. This sequence encodes CASSQDGGTGGEKLFF.

This clonotype has at least ten counts. The rearrangement links TRBV20-1 to TRBJ1-1, with D perhaps TRBD1 (5 bases). With 0 bases removed from V and 1 base from J, the gap between germline ends came to 12 bases. CDR3 size: 15 residues. Germline loops: CDR1 DFQATT, CDR2 SNEGSKA (reference sequence). The CDR3 DNA is TGCAGTGCTAGAGATGGGGGACGGACGAACACTGAAGCTTTCTTT. It is translated as CSARDGGRTNTEAFF.

In this sample, this clonotype turned up many times. The chain employs TRBV7-2 and TRBJ2-7; 10 bases are a match to TRBD2. V was clipped by 5 bases and J by 3 bases; unmatched bases: 4. CDR1 is SGHTA, CDR2 FQGNSA, per germline. This CDR3 spans 14 amino acids. CDR3 residues: CASSTEREGYEQYF. The CDR3 nucleotides are TGTGCCAGCAGCACCGAGCGGGAGGGCTACGAGCAGTACTTC. The whole variable domain, remainder taken from reference TRBV7-2 and TRBJ2-7, is GAGVSQSPSNKVTEKGKDVELRCDPISGHTALYWYRQSLGQGLEFLIYFQGNSAPDKSGLPSDRFSAERTGGSVSTLTIQRTQQEDSAVYLCASSTEREGYEQYFGPGTRLTVT.

The chain joins TRBV11-1 to TRBJ2-7; 13 nucleotides match TRBD2. Germline V gene sequence: CDR1 SGHAT, CDR2 FQDESV (reference sequence). This CDR3 has 19 amino acids. V trimming: 3 bases; J trimming: 2 bases; junction bases outside the gene matches: 13. The CDR3 DNA is TGTGCCAGCAGCTTTCCCCAGGGGGGGACTAGCGGGGTCCCCTACGAGCAGTACTTC. Protein product: CASSFPQGGTSGVPYEQYF.

The CDR3 DNA sequence: TGTGCCAGCAGCCTGCTGAGGGCGGGAGTGGAGACCCAGTACTTC. It yields the protein CASSLLRAGVETQYF. The rearrangement uses TRBV11-1 and TRBJ2-5, with 7 bases identical to TRBD2. J gave up 5 bases and V 5 bases, and 11 bases lay outside the gene matches. The CDR3 is made up of 15 amino acids. Germline assignment: CDR1 SGHAT and CDR2 FQDESV (reference sequence).

This clonotype was picked up many times. The chain is built from TRBV4-2 and TRBJ2-7, with unresolved D. Trimming left V 6 bases short and J 5 bases short, with 8 bases between. Germline V lookup: CDR1 LGHNA, CDR2 YNFKEQ. This CDR3 region has 11 residues. The DNA of the CDR3 is TGTGCCAGCAGTCTTTCGAACGAGCAGTACTTC. Translated: CASSLSNEQYF.

This clonotype came up many times. The chain couples TRBV12-3 or TRBV12-4 to TRBJ2-1; D gene unclear. The CDR3 consists of 14 residues. Trimming stripped 2 bases from V and 6 bases from J, with 11 bases between. The CDR3 here is CASSLSSWSNEQFF. CDR3 in DNA: TGTGCCAGCAGTTTAAGTTCGTGGTCCAATGAGCAGTTCTTC.

The V and J genes are TRBV6-1 and TRBJ2-2; 7 nucleotides agree with TRBD2. The CDR3 runs 15 residues. From germline, CDR1 is MNHNS and CDR2 SASEGT. The ends lost 7 bases at V and 6 bases at J; junction bases unmatched: 11. The CDR3 spells CASILNSGGAGELFF. The CDR3 DNA is TGTGCCAGCATACTTAATTCTGGGGGGGCCGGGGAGCTGTTTTTT.

This clonotype was detected many times. The rearrangement links TRBV29-1 to TRBJ2-7; 8 nucleotides agree with TRBD1. This CDR3 is 13 amino acids long. Germline assignment: CDR1 SQVTM and CDR2 ANQGSEA. Trimming cost V 4 bases and J 6 bases; bases outside gene matches: 8. DNA of the CDR3: TGCAGCGTTGGCCGACAGGGGACCGGCGAGCAGTACTTC. The encoded protein is CSVGRQGTGEQYF.

This clonotype was observed at least ten times. J is TRBJ2-2 and V is TRBV24-1; D perhaps matches TRBD1 (8 bases). Trimming took off 4 bases at V and 5 bases at J, with 16 bases between the two ends. CDR1 is KGHDR, CDR2 SFDVKD, per germline. The CDR3 sequence is 16 residues long. Written as DNA, the CDR3 is TGTGCCACCAGTGACACAGGACAGGGACTAACCGGGGAGCTGTTTTTT. Translated, it gives CATSDTGQGLTGELFF.

This clonotype was detected ten times or more. The V gene is TRBV27, the J gene TRBJ2-7; 8 positions agree with TRBD1. The CDR3 covers 14 residues. With 5 bases clipped from V and 3 bases from J, the junction kept 6 bases outside the gene matches. Germline CDR1 is MNHEY and CDR2 is SMNVEV (reference sequence). The CDR3: CASSRQGFGYEQYF. The CDR3 DNA is TGTGCCAGCAGTAGACAGGGGTTTGGCTACGAGCAGTACTTC.

This clonotype has just a few counts. J is TRBJ2-4 and V is TRBV18, with 7 nucleotides matching TRBD1. Losses at the gene ends were 2 bases for V and 0 bases for J; bases not matched to a gene: 19. The CDR3 is 21 amino acids. Germline assignment: CDR1 KGHSH and CDR2 LQKENI. CDR3 nucleotides: TGTGCCAGCTCACCAATTGTCAGGACAGGTTCTAATCCGCTAGCCAAAAACATTCAGTACTTC. Translating gives CASSPIVRTGSNPLAKNIQYF.

V usage is TRBV11-1 and J usage is TRBJ2-6, with TRBD2 matching 10 bases. This CDR3 comprises 20 residues. V was clipped by 5 bases and J by 3 bases; unmatched bases: 16. Germline-derived CDR1 and CDR2 are SGHAT and FQDESV (reference sequence). The CDR3 here is CASSLLDYSGRAYGANVLTF. CDR3 coding DNA: TGTGCCAGCAGCCTCCTCGATTACAGCGGGAGGGCGTATGGGGCCAACGTCCTGACTTTC.

This chain joins TRBV28 and TRBJ2-5, with D possibly being TRBD2 (6 bases). CDR1 is MDHEN, CDR2 SYDVKM, per germline. Trimming cost V 2 bases and J 5 bases, with 12 bases left between them. The CDR3 extends over 14 amino acids. Here the CDR3 DNA reads TGTGCCAGCAGTTTAGGGATTGGAGGGGAGACCCAGTACTTC. Its protein product is CASSLGIGGETQYF.

The J gene is TRBJ2-1, the V gene TRBV5-1; 7 nucleotides match TRBD2. The V segment lost 3 bases and the J segment 0 bases; nucleotides outside the gene matches: 6. Per the germline V gene, CDR1 is SGHRS and CDR2 is YFSETQ. CDR3 length: 16 residues. For the CDR3, the DNA is TGCGCCAGCAGCTGGGTCGGCGGGGGCTCCTACAATGAGCAGTTCTTC. Protein product: CASSWVGGGSYNEQFF.

This clonotype came up many times. J is TRBJ2-5 and V is TRBV9; TRBD1 aligns across 12 bases. Germline V gene sequence: CDR1 SGDLS, CDR2 YYNGEE. V trimming: 4 bases; J trimming: 1 base; junction bases outside the gene matches: 5. This CDR3 region has 16 residues. CDR3 sequence: CASSPGDRGLQETQYF. In DNA, the CDR3 is TGTGCCAGCAGCCCCGGGGACAGGGGGCTCCAAGAGACCCAGTACTTC.

The chain couples TRBV9 to TRBJ2-3; no firm D call. Germline V CDR1 and CDR2: SGDLS, YYNGEE. This CDR3 is 17 amino acids long. V gave up 0 bases and J gave up 0 bases, with 14 bases separating them. The DNA of the CDR3 is TGTGCCAGCAGCGTAGAGGCCGGAACCCTTAGCACAGATACGCAGTATTTT. Amino acids: CASSVEAGTLSTDTQYF.